Below, 25 T cell receptor beta chains from the same sample are listed, as sequenced in a study of blood T cell repertoires in COVID-19. The table came from immunoSEQ multiplex PCR; TCRdb's copy has only in-frame clones and leaves some out. The repertoire has about 300,000 clones, less than 85% of them found once; the top ten carry 1.5% to 2%. The specimen was PBMCs or T cells enriched from blood (not recorded which). These receptors all come from a woman under 40 who had been exposed to COVID-19.

The chain recombines TRBV2 with TRBJ2-5; 12 nucleotides align to TRBD1. The CDR3 consists of 14 residues. V lost 6 bases and J lost 5; bases outside the gene matches: 4. From germline, CDR1 is SNHLY and CDR2 FYNNEI. The CDR3 is CASRGTGGRETQYF. The CDR3 nucleotides read TGTGCCAGCAGGGGGACAGGGGGCAGGGAGACCCAGTACTTC. The full variable domain, in which reference TRBV2 and TRBJ2-5 provide the parts outside the CDR3, is EPEVTQTPSHQVTQMGQEVILRCVPISNHLYFYWYRQILGQKVEFLVSFYNNEISEKSEIFDDQFSVERPDGSNFTLKIRSTKLEDSAMYFCASRGTGGRETQYFGPGTRLLVL.

The rearrangement uses TRBV9 and TRBJ2-7; 11 bases match TRBD2. This CDR3 is built from 17 residues. The V and J ends lost 0 bases and 3 bases, in that order; junction bases with no gene match: 8. Germline CDR1 reads SGDLS; CDR2 reads YYNGEE. This CDR3 reads CASSVGVSGRASYEQYF. The CDR3 DNA reads as TGTGCCAGCAGCGTAGGGGTTAGCGGGAGGGCCAGCTACGAGCAGTACTTC.

This clone has only one observation. The rearrangement uses TRBV11-1 and TRBJ2-2; D uncertain. There are 15 residues in the CDR3. Germline V gene lookup returns CDR1 SGHAT and CDR2 FQDESV (reference sequence). V lost 2 bases and J 4 bases, leaving 11 bases between the germline ends. In DNA, the CDR3 is TGTGCCAGCAGCTTAATGGCAGTTTCCACCGGGGAGCTGTTTTTT. Translated, it gives CASSLMAVSTGELFF.

The chain carries TRBV28 and TRBJ2-1, with D perhaps matching TRBD1 (6 bases). The germline V and J ends were trimmed by 2 bases and 7 bases, with 18 bases remaining between them. This CDR3 spans 16 amino acids. CDR1 and CDR2 (germline): MDHEN, SYDVKM. The CDR3 nucleotides are TGTGCCAGCAGTTTAAAAGGACAGTTGCTAAGAAATGAGCAGTTCTTC. Its translation is CASSLKGQLLRNEQFF. Variable domain in full (rest from reference TRBV28 and TRBJ2-1): DVKVTQSSRYLVKRTGEKVFLECVQDMDHENMFWYRQDPGLGLRLIYFSYDVKMKEKGDIPEGYSVSREKKERFSLILESASTNQTSMYLCASSLKGQLLRNEQFFGPGTRLTVL.

The rearrangement links TRBV3-1 (or the pseudogene TRBV3-2) to TRBJ2-4, with TRBD1 as a possible D gene (5 bases). The germline V gene has CDR1 LGHDT and CDR2 YNNKEL (reference sequence). Trimming left V 2 bases short and J 3 bases short, with 8 bases between. This CDR3 is built from 14 residues. In nucleotides, the CDR3 is TGTGCCAGCAGCCAACAGGGAAACAAAAACATTCAGTACTTC. Amino acid sequence: CASSQQGNKNIQYF.

The chain has TRBV6-5 and TRBJ2-3; TRBD2 matches at 13 bases. CDR1 and CDR2 (germline): MNHEY, SVGAGI. V trimming: 6 bases; J trimming: 5 bases; junction bases outside the gene matches: 5. The CDR3 loop spans 15 amino acids. The CDR3 DNA sequence: TGTGCCAGCAGGAAGGGACTAGCGGGAATAGATACGCAGTATTTT. It translates to CASRKGLAGIDTQYF.

This clone has just one count. This chain joins TRBV7-2 and TRBJ2-7; TRBD1 matches at 7 bases. V trimming: 1 base; J trimming: 5 bases; junction bases outside the gene matches: 14. The CDR3 spans 17 residues. The germline gives CDR1 SGHTA, CDR2 FQGNSA. The CDR3 nucleotides read TGTGCCAGCAGCTTAGTGAATTCCGGGACAGAAATTCACGAGCAGTACTTC. Protein sequence: CASSLVNSGTEIHEQYF.

The chain combines TRBV6-2 or TRBV6-3 with TRBJ2-7; tentatively, D is TRBD1 (6 bases). The CDR3 totals 14 residues. Germline V gene lookup returns CDR1 MNHEY and CDR2 SVGEGT. V lost 6 bases and J 0 bases, leaving 12 bases between the germline ends. The DNA of the CDR3 is TGTGCCAGCAGCCCTCGCAGGGGCTCCTACGAGCAGTACTTC. This translates into CASSPRRGSYEQYF.

The genes are TRBV24-1 and TRBJ2-7; 7 bases are a match to TRBD2. Germline trimming cut 9 bases from V and 2 bases from J; bases unmatched to any gene: 6. Germline loops: CDR1 KGHDR, CDR2 SFDVKD. The CDR3 totals 13 residues. The CDR3 DNA reads TGTGCCACCGCCGGGACTACACCCTACGAGCAGTACTTC. Translating it yields CATAGTTPYEQYF.

This chain links TRBV19 with TRBJ2-5; 13 bases agree with TRBD2. Germline V lookup: CDR1 LNHDA, CDR2 SQIVND (reference sequence). The CDR3 consists of 15 residues. Trimming at V came to 3 bases and at J to 5 bases, leaving 3 bases not matched to a gene. The CDR3 DNA follows: TGTGCCAGTAGTATTTCGACTAGCGGGAGGGAGACCCAGTACTTC. Translation gives CASSISTSGRETQYF.

The rearrangement joins TRBV28 to TRBJ1-5, with 11 nucleotides matching TRBD1. CDR1 and CDR2 (germline): MDHEN, SYDVKM. V dropped 4 bases and J dropped 6; count of bases not matched to a gene: 8. The CDR3 length is 16 residues. The CDR3 bases are TGTGCCAGCAGTTCCTCCGGGACAGGGGGTTTTCAGCCCCAGCATTTT. This encodes CASSSSGTGGFQPQHF.

V and J are TRBV9 and TRBJ1-2, with TRBD1 identical over 10 bases. V lost 5 bases to trimming and J lost 8 bases; unmatched junction nucleotides: 15. From germline, CDR1 is SGDLS and CDR2 YYNGEE. The CDR3 has 16 amino acids. The CDR3: CASRNTGRTGGTGYTF. CDR3 nucleotides: TGTGCCAGCAGGAATACTGGGAGGACAGGGGGAACGGGCTACACCTTC.

This sequence joins TRBV9 and TRBJ2-1, with 10 bases fitting TRBD2. The CDR3 is 16 amino acids. Germline lookup yields CDR1 SGDLS and CDR2 YYNGEE. V lost 0 bases and J lost 2; bases outside the gene matches: 2. CDR3 amino acids: CASSVDSGGTYNEQFF. Here the CDR3 DNA reads TGTGCCAGCAGCGTAGATAGCGGGGGGACCTACAATGAGCAGTTCTTC.

In this sample, this clone turned up a few times. The V gene is TRBV19, the J gene TRBJ2-1, with 9 bases that match TRBD2. The CDR3 spans 17 residues. Per germline, CDR1 LNHDA and CDR2 SQIVND (reference sequence). J lost 5 bases, V lost 6 bases, and 14 bases had no gene match. CDR3 sequence (DNA): TGTGCCAGTAGCAATGGCCCGGGCGGGAGGGGAGACAATGAGCAGTTCTTC. The encoded protein is CASSNGPGGRGDNEQFF.

This chain links TRBV9 with TRBJ2-7; TRBD2 agrees at 8 bases. V trimming: 0 bases; J trimming: 6 bases; junction bases outside the gene matches: 17. The CDR3 covers 18 residues. Germline CDR1 reads SGDLS; CDR2 reads YYNGEE. CDR3 DNA sequence: TGTGCCAGCAGCGTAGGATTCTTAGCGGGATCTTCTCCTGGCGAGCAGTACTTC. As protein: CASSVGFLAGSSPGEQYF.

V gene TRBV19 combines with J gene TRBJ1-5; a possible D gene is TRBD1 (6 bases). V was shortened by 2 bases and J by 5 bases, with 13 bases between the two germline ends. This CDR3 has 15 residues. Germline V CDR1 and CDR2: LNHDA, SQIVND (reference sequence). The CDR3 loop reads CASSITGSEDQPQHF. The CDR3 nucleotides are TGTGCCAGTAGTATAACAGGGTCGGAAGATCAGCCCCAGCATTTT.

V gene TRBV9 combines with J gene TRBJ2-1; the match to TRBD2 covers 10 bases. Germline V gives CDR1 SGDLS, CDR2 YYNGEE. The CDR3 has 15 residues. V lost 2 bases, J lost 5 bases, and 4 bases stayed unmatched. The CDR3 loop reads CASSVSSGSNNEQFF. The CDR3 region has the DNA TGTGCCAGCAGCGTGTCTAGCGGGAGTAACAATGAGCAGTTCTTC.

The CDR3 coding sequence is TGTGCCTGGGATGGTAGCTCCTATAATTCACCCCTCCACTTT. It codes for CAWDGSSYNSPLHF. This chain links TRBV30 with TRBJ1-6; D remains unclear. Germline CDR1 GTSNPN, CDR2 SVGIG (reference sequence). The ends were cut back, 5 bases at V and 0 bases at J, with 8 bases in the middle. The CDR3 loop spans 14 amino acids.

This clone has more than one count but fewer than ten. This chain uses TRBV10-3 with TRBJ2-3, with a possible D match to TRBD2 (7 bases). The germline V gene has CDR1 ENHRY and CDR2 SYGVKD. Trimming shortened V by 7 bases and J by 4 bases, and 18 bases separated the two germline ends. This CDR3 spans 15 amino acids. CDR3 amino acids: CAITGGGGLADTQYF. DNA of the CDR3: TGTGCCATCACCGGAGGGGGAGGGTTGGCAGATACGCAGTATTTT.

The J gene is TRBJ2-3, the V gene TRBV5-1, with D possibly being TRBD1 (5 bases). Per germline, CDR1 SGHRS and CDR2 YFSETQ. The CDR3 has 17 amino acids. V dropped 1 base and J dropped 0 bases, with 15 bases sitting between them. The CDR3 sequence: CASSLSGAARSTDTQYF. The CDR3 nucleotides read TGCGCCAGCAGCTTGAGTGGGGCGGCCCGTAGCACAGATACGCAGTATTTT.

This sequence joins TRBV2 and TRBJ2-7; 9 bases agree with TRBD1. The germline CDR1 and CDR2 sequences are SNHLY and FYNNEI. This CDR3 has 14 amino acids. J gave up 7 bases and V 9 bases, and 13 bases lay outside the gene matches. The CDR3 region has the DNA TGTGCCAGTAACTCCGGGACAGGGACAGAAGAGCAGTACTTC. It is translated as CASNSGTGTEEQYF.

The chain is built from TRBV19 and TRBJ2-1; possibly TRBD2 for D (6 bases). Germline assignment: CDR1 LNHDA and CDR2 SQIVND (reference sequence). Trimming left V 4 bases short and J 7 bases short, with 17 bases between. The CDR3 consists of 15 residues. CDR3 bases: TGTGCCAGTAGTAAAATTAGCGGAAGTCTAAATGAGCAGTTCTTC. Its protein product is CASSKISGSLNEQFF.

CDR3 sequence reads: CASGGGGSGSQETQYF. The CDR3, as DNA: TGTGCCAGCGGCGGGGGGGGGAGCGGGAGCCAAGAGACCCAGTACTTC. The rearrangement uses TRBV5-4 and TRBJ2-5, with 9 bases fitting TRBD2. V gave up 7 bases and J gave up 1 base; unmatched junction bases: 11. The CDR3 has 16 residues. Germline V gene data show CDR1 as SGHNT and CDR2 as YYREEE (reference sequence).

The CDR3 DNA sequence: TGTGCCAGCAGCCCCACAGGGTTTCAGCCCCAGCATTTT. This translates into CASSPTGFQPQHF. This chain connects TRBV7-9 to TRBJ1-5; a possible D gene is TRBD1 (6 bases). The V gene lost 5 bases and the J gene lost 6 bases, with 11 bases spanning the gap. CDR3 length: 13 residues. The germline V gene encodes CDR1 SEHNR and CDR2 FQNEAQ (reference sequence).

The chain employs TRBV6-5 and TRBJ1-1; no firm D call. The V gene lost 2 bases and the J gene lost 9 bases, with 7 bases spanning the gap. Germline assignment: CDR1 MNHEY and CDR2 SVGAGI. This CDR3 region has 11 residues. CDR3 in amino acids: CASSYGPQAFF. The DNA of the CDR3 is TGTGCCAGCAGTTACGGCCCGCAAGCTTTCTTT.